This record concerns one T cell receptor (beta chain) sequence. The data were obtained in a study of CD8+ T cells in alopecia areata. Extraction of RNA preceded its reverse transcription into cDNA, which served as the sequencing template. TCRdb keeps only in-frame clones here, not all; method: immunoSEQ multiplex PCR. The table lists over 150,000 clones, around 60% of them singletons. The treatment was: oral pan-JAK inhibitor, 5-10 mg twice daily. Germline CDR1 reads SQVTM; CDR2 reads ANQGSEA. The V end lost 2 bases, the J end lost 5 bases, and 9 bases lay between the germline ends. The CDR3 loop spans 12 amino acids.

The origin of this receptor is a human donor with alopecia areata. The sequenced sample was CD4+ T cells sorted from blood, obtained at week 4, from a patient treated with tofacitinib. The V call is TRBV29-1, the J call TRBJ2-5; maybe TRBD2 (6 bases). The CDR3 DNA follows: TGCAGCGTTGAACCCAGCGGGGAGACCCAGTACTTC. It is translated as CSVEPSGETQYF.